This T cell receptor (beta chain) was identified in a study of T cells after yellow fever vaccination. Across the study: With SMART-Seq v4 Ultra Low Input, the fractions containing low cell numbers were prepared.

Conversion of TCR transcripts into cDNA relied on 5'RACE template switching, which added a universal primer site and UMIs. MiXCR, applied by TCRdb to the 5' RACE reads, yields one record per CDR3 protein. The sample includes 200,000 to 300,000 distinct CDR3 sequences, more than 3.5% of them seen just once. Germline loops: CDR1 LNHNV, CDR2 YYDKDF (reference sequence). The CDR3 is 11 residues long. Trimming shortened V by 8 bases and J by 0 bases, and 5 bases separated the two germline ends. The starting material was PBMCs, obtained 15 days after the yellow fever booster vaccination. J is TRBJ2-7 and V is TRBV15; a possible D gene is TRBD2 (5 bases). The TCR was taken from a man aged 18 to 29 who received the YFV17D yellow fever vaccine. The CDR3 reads CATRDSYEQYF. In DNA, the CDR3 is TGTGCCACCCGGGACTCCTACGAGCAGTACTTC.